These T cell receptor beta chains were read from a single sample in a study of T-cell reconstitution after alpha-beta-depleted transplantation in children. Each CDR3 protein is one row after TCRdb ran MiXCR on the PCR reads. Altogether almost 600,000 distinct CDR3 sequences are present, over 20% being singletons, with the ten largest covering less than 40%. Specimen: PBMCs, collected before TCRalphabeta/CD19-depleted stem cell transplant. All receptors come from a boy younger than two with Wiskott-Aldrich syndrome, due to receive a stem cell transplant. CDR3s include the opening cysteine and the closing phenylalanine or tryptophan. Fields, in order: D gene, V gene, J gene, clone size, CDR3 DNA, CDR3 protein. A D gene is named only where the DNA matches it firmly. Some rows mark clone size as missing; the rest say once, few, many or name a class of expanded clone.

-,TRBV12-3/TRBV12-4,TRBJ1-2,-,TGTGCCAGCAGTTTAGTTTCGGGCCCGGCGACTAGAGGCTACACCTTC,CASSLVSGPATRGYTF
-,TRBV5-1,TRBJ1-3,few,TGCGCCAGCAGCCCCACAGGTTCGGAAGGAAACACCATATATTTT,CASSPTGSEGNTIYF
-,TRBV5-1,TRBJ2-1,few,TGCGCCAGCACTCTGGAACAGCGGATTTACAATGAGCAGTTCTTC,CASTLEQRIYNEQFF
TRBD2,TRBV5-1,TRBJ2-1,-,TGCGCCAGCAGCTCCGCGGGCGGGAGGGCCAATGAGCAGTTCTTC,CASSSAGGRANEQFF
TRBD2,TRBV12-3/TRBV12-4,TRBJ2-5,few,TGTGCCAGCAGTTTTTTTCTCGGCGGGAGACCGGAGACCCAGTACTTC,CASSFFLGGRPETQYF
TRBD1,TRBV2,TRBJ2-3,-,TGTGCCAGCAGTGAACTTGGGACAGGAGCAGATACGCAGTATTTT,CASSELGTGADTQYF
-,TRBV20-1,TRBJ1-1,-,TGCAGTGCTAGTAAAAGGGAGTGGGGCACTGAAGCTTTCTTT,CSASKREWGTEAFF
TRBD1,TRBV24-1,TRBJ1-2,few,TGTGCCACCAGTGATCCGGGGACAGGAGGTGGCTACACCTTC,CATSDPGTGGGYTF
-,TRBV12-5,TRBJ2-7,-,TGTGCTAGTGGTTTGAACCGTACACCGGGACACTTCTACGAGCAGTACTTC,CASGLNRTPGHFYEQYF
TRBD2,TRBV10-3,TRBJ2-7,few,TGTGCCACCCTCTCCCCTCTAGCGGGATACTACGAGCAGTACTTC,CATLSPLAGYYEQYF
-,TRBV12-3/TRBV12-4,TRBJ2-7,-,TGTGCCAGCGGAGGTAGCGGCTCCTACGAGCAGTACTTC,CASGGSGSYEQYF
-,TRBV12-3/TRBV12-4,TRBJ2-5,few,TGTGCCAGCAGTTTAGCGCTAACAGAGCAAGAGACCCAGTACTTC,CASSLALTEQETQYF
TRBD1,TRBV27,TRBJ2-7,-,TGTGCCAGCAGTCGCCGGCCGGGACAGGGGGTCGACGAGCAGTACTTC,CASSRRPGQGVDEQYF
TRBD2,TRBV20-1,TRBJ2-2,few,TGCAGTGCTAGCGAAGCGGGGGTTGGGACCGGGGAGCTGTTTTTT,CSASEAGVGTGELFF
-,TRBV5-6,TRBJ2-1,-,TGTGCCAGCAGCTTGGCCACGGAGGTAGATGAGCAGTTCTTC,CASSLATEVDEQFF
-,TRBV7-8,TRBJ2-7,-,TGTGCCAGCAGCCTAGTCTCCTTTGAATACGAGCAGTACTTC,CASSLVSFEYEQYF
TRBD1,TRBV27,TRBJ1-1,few,TGTGCCAGCAGTCATTACAGGGGCGCTGAAGCTTTCTTT,CASSHYRGAEAFF
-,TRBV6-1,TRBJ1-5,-,TGTGCTACCAAGGGCGGGGGCAATCAGCCCCAGCATTTT,CATKGGGNQPQHF
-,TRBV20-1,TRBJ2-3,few,TGCAGTGCTTGGGGAAGCACAGATACGCAGTATTTT,CSAWGSTDTQYF
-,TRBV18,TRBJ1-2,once,TGTGCCAGCTCACGACTGAGCAACAGTGGCTACACCTTC,CASSRLSNSGYTF
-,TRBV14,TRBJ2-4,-,TGTGCCAGCAGCCAAGGCGTAGAGGTCAAGTACTTC,CASSQGVEVKYF
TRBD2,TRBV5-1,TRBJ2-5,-,TGCGCCAGCAGCATAGGACTAGCGGACCCCCAAGAGACCCAGTACTTC,CASSIGLADPQETQYF
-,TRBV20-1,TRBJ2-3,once,TGCAGTGCAAATACAGGATACACAGATACGCAGTATTTT,CSANTGYTDTQYF
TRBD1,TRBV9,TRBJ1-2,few,TGTGCCAGCAGCCCTCGGCAGGGGGGTGACTATGGCTACACCTTC,CASSPRQGGDYGYTF
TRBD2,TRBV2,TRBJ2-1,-,TGTGCCAGCAGGGGGGGGTCGAATGAGCAGTTCTTC,CASRGGSNEQFF
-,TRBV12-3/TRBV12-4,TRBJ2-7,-,TGTGCCAGCAGTTTGCGAGGGAGTATCTACGAGCAGTACTTC,CASSLRGSIYEQYF
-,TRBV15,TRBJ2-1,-,TGTGCCACCAGCAGAGCTGGGCCCCTGAGCTCCTACAATGAGCAGTTCTTC,CATSRAGPLSSYNEQFF
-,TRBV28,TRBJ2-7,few,TGTGCCAGCAGTCAAATAGGGCCCTACGAGCAGTACTTC,CASSQIGPYEQYF
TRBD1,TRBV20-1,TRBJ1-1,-,TGCAGTGCCAACTTTTTACAGGGGGTGAACACTGAAGCTTTCTTT,CSANFLQGVNTEAFF
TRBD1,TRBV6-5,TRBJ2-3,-,TGTGCCAGCAGGGGGGACAGGGTGGTCATAGATACGCAGTATTTT,CASRGDRVVIDTQYF
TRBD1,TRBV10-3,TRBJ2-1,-,TGTGCCATCAGTGGTACCGGGACAGGGGGCTTGAATGAGCAGTTCTTC,CAISGTGTGGLNEQFF
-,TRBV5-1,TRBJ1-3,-,TGCGCCAGCAGCTCGGGACCGATCTCTGGAAACACCATATATTTT,CASSSGPISGNTIYF
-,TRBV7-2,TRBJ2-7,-,TGTGCCAGCAGCGGCACCCGGGCCTACGAGCAGTACTTC,CASSGTRAYEQYF
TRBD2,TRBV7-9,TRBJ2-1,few,TGTGCCAGCAGCTTAGCGCGCACTAGCGGATACAATGAGCAGTTCTTC,CASSLARTSGYNEQFF
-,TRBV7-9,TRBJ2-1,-,TGTGCCAGCAGCCCCGGAGTTTCCTCCTACAATGAGCAGTTCTTC,CASSPGVSSYNEQFF
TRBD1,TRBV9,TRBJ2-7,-,TGTGCCAGCAGCGTAGGGGACAGTTACGAGCAGTACTTC,CASSVGDSYEQYF
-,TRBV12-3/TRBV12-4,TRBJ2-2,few,TGTGCCAGCAGTTTAGCACGGGCCGGCGGGGAGCTGTTTTTT,CASSLARAGGELFF
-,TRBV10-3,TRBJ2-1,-,TGTGCCACCAGATTCCGGGTCAACTTCAATGAGCAGTTCTTC,CATRFRVNFNEQFF
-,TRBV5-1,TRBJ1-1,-,TGCGCCAGCAAAATAGGGTCCTCCAGGATTCGTTCCCACACTGAAGCTTTCTTT,CASKIGSSRIRSHTEAFF
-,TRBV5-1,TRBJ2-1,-,TGCGCCAGCAGCACGCCCGGGGAGCAGTTCTTC,CASSTPGEQFF
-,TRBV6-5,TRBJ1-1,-,TGTGCCAGCTGTTACAGGGCAACCTACACTGAAGCTTTCTTT,CASCYRATYTEAFF
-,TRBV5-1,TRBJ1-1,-,TGCGCCAGCAGCTTGGGTCTATCGGCTGAAGCTTTCTTT,CASSLGLSAEAFF
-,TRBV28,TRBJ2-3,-,TGTGCCAGCAGTTTACAGGGTCTCGAATCAGATACGCAGTATTTT,CASSLQGLESDTQYF
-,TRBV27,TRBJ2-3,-,TGTGCCAGCAATTACGGTTGGGGGGCGAGCAGAGATACGCAGTATTTT,CASNYGWGASRDTQYF
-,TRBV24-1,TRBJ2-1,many,TGTGCCACCAGTGATTTCGGCGGGATCAACAATGAGCAGTTCTTC,CATSDFGGINNEQFF
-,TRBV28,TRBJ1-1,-,TGTGCCACCAGGGAGATAGACACTGAAGCTTTCTTT,CATREIDTEAFF
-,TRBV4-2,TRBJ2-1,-,TGTGCCAGCAGCCAAGATCTAGCCTTAGGTGGGCAGTTCTTC,CASSQDLALGGQFF
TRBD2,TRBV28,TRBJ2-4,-,TGTGCCAGCAGTTTAGATGAATACGGGGGGGAAAACTTC,CASSLDEYGGENF
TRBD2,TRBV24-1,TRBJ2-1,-,TGTGCCACCAGTGATGCAGAGCGGGACTACAATGAGCAGTTCTTC,CATSDAERDYNEQFF
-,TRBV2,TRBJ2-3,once,TGTGCCAGCAGTACCAGGGTCCCAGATACGCAGTATTTT,CASSTRVPDTQYF
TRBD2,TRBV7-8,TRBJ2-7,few,TGTGCCAGCAGCACCCAACTAGCGGGAGACCACGAGCAGTACTTC,CASSTQLAGDHEQYF
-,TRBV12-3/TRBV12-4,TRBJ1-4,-,TGTGCCAGCATGAGGGGGGGAGTACTCAATGAAAAACTGTTTTTT,CASMRGGVLNEKLFF